This T cell receptor beta chain was obtained from a study of spatial heterogeneity in lung cancer. Study-wide background: Consistently, beta-chain sequences turned up in larger numbers than alpha-chain sequences did.

The V gene's germline CDR1 is DFQATT and CDR2 SNEGSKA (reference sequence). V dropped 1 base and J dropped 10 bases, with 13 bases sitting between them. There are 12 residues in the CDR3. Every cDNA TCR molecule received its own unique molecular identifier. TCRdb re-called the 5' RACE reads through MiXCR, storing one row per CDR3 protein. Among about 3,000 distinct CDR3 sequences listed, 6.5% to 8.5% were seen once. Stated time point: sample taken at primary tumor resection. Donors were some 72 untreated early-stage non-small cell lung cancer patients. This clonotype is classed as medium-sized. The sequencing here drew on normal lung tissue next to the tumor, taken at surgery. This TCR came from a male donor with early-stage non-small cell lung cancer. The chain couples TRBV20-1 to TRBJ1-1, with D perhaps matching TRBD1 (5 bases). The CDR3 here is CSARVGAQGAFF. CDR3 sequence (DNA): TGCAGTGCTAGAGTTGGAGCCCAGGGAGCTTTCTTT.